This TCR beta chain was captured in a study of vaccination and CD4 T cells after COVID-19. Study-level information: Cells were stimulated with overlapping spike peptides from SARS-CoV-2, HCoV-NL63, HCoV-OC43 and HCoV-229E.

This clonotype was seen a few times. Its antigen is as yet unknown. The sample's treatment: roughly nine-day PBMC culture with coronavirus spike peptide pools or control peptides (ViraFEST assay). PCR tests turned positive between March and December 2020, before US Alpha, Beta and Delta variants. Cells were cultured for roughly eleven days, and then CD4+ T cells were isolated by negative selection. Sequencing of DNA taken from cultured CD4+ T cells relied on the Oncomine TCR Beta short-read assay. After culture, CD4+ T cells served as the source for genomic DNA extraction. TCRdb redid the calling of the PCR reads with MiXCR, one entry per CDR3 protein. The sample lists approximately 15,000 distinct CDR3 sequences; about 67% were seen once. The CDR3 consists of 12 residues. The ends were cut back, 8 bases at V and 5 bases at J, with 10 bases in the middle. Looked up from germline, CDR1 is LNHDA and CDR2 is SQIVND (reference sequence).

This sequence originates from a human donor who had recovered from COVID-19. The sample taken for sequencing was CD4+ T cells from blood, cultured in vitro. The chain employs TRBV19 and TRBJ1-5, with D maybe TRBD1 (5 bases). CDR3 in DNA: TGTGCCAGTGGGGTAGGGGATCAGCCCCAGCATTTT. This codes for CASGVGDQPQHF. The variable domain in full, completed from reference TRBV19 and TRBJ1-5, reads DGGITQSPKYLFRKEGQNVTLSCEQNLNHDAMYWYRQDPGQGLRLIYYSQIVNDFQKGDIAEGYSVSREKKESFPLTVTSAQKNPTAFYLCASGVGDQPQHFGDGTRLSIL.